This entry lists 21 T cell receptor beta chains sequenced from one sample in a study of Graves' ophthalmopathy and Graves' hyperthyroidism. RNA served as the template for amplifying TCR beta CDR3 regions. Second-round multiplex PCR came after first-round RT-PCR with HTBI primers. One entry per CDR3 protein results from TCRdb running MiXCR on the multiplex PCR reads. The table includes under 800,000 distinct CDR3 sequences, approximately 21% detected once. The sample taken for sequencing was peripheral blood. These TCRs come from a woman aged 18-29 years with stable Graves' hyperthyroidism. Some clones in this sample may be carry-over from other donors' samples.

The table lists this clonotype with many counts. This sequence joins TRBV29-1 and TRBJ1-2; possible D gene TRBD1, 5 bases. The CDR3 has 12 residues. Trimming removed 6 bases from V and 3 bases from J, with 11 bases in between. In germline, CDR1 is SQVTM, CDR2 ANQGSEA. The DNA of the CDR3 is TGCAGCGTGGGGACTGGTCACTATGGCTACACCTTC. Translation gives CSVGTGHYGYTF.

Concerning this clonotype itself: A read error may explain this, as a much larger clone is one base away. As the CDR3 is not closed by the conserved phenylalanine or tryptophan, this likely results from a read error. J is TRBJ1-5 and V is TRBV10-3; 8 nucleotides align to TRBD1. From germline, CDR1 is ENHRY and CDR2 SYGVKD. The CDR3 is 12 amino acids. The V and J ends lost 11 bases and 6 bases, in that order; junction bases with no gene match: 6. The CDR3 DNA reads as TGTGCCGCGAGGACAGGGCTTCAGCCCCAGCATGTT. Translated, it gives CAARTGLQPQHV.

This clonotype came up a few times. J is TRBJ1-1 and V is TRBV30, with a tentative D call TRBD1 (5 bases). V lost 7 bases and J 6 bases, leaving 15 bases between the germline ends. Germline CDR1 and CDR2: GTSNPN and SVGIG (reference sequence). CDR3 length: 12 residues. CDR3 loop: CAYAPGRPEAFF. In DNA form, the CDR3 reads TGTGCCTACGCCCCGGGGCGGCCTGAAGCTTTCTTT.

This clonotype was counted ten times or more. V gene TRBV10-3 combines with J gene TRBJ1-3; a possible D gene is TRBD1 (6 bases). Germline V gene sequence: CDR1 ENHRY, CDR2 SYGVKD. The CDR3 is made up of 14 amino acids. Deletions cut 3 bases from V and 0 bases from J, with 6 bases between. The CDR3 region is CAISDRGSGNTIYF. CDR3 sequence (DNA): TGTGCCATCAGTGACAGGGGCTCTGGAAACACCATATATTTT.

With regard to this clonotype: The junction and the germline gene differ at one end; a read error may be behind it. The V gene is TRBV12-3 or TRBV12-4, the J gene TRBJ1-5; D unclear. This CDR3 is 14 amino acids long. CDR3 nucleotide sequence: TGTGCCAGCAGTATTCAACTGGGCAATCAGCCTCAGCATTTT. Translating it yields CASSIQLGNQPQHF.

This clonotype was recorded at least ten times. V usage is TRBV6-1 and J usage is TRBJ2-7; unclear D gene. Per germline, CDR1 MNHNS and CDR2 SASEGT. V lost 6 bases, J lost 2 bases, and 2 bases lay in between. The CDR3 length is 10 residues. The CDR3 DNA reads TGTGCCAGCAGAGCCTACGAGCAGTACTTC. Amino acid sequence: CASRAYEQYF.

This clonotype was recorded a few times. The chain combines TRBV2 with TRBJ2-5; D not resolved. Trimming shortened V by 8 bases and J by 1 base, and 17 bases separated the two germline ends. CDR3 length equals 15 residues. The V gene's germline CDR1 is SNHLY and CDR2 FYNNEI. The DNA of the CDR3 is TGTGCCAGCCAAGGATCTATGGGGTTCCAAGAGACCCAGTACTTC. It translates to CASQGSMGFQETQYF.

This CDR3 is CASRVGGTGGYEQYF. In DNA form, the CDR3 reads TGTGCCAGCCGGGTCGGGGGGACAGGGGGCTACGAGCAGTACTTC. The genes are TRBV28 and TRBJ2-7, with 11 bases matching TRBD1. Germline values: CDR1 MDHEN, CDR2 SYDVKM. This CDR3 spans 15 amino acids. J lost 3 bases, V lost 8 bases, and 9 bases had no gene match.

The chain combines TRBV6-2 or TRBV6-3 with TRBJ1-1; 7 bases are a match to TRBD1. The CDR3 is 12 residues long. V lost 10 bases, J lost 4 bases, and 6 bases stayed unmatched. From germline, CDR1 is MNHEY and CDR2 SVGEGT. The CDR3 protein is CATSRGPTEAFF. Written as DNA, the CDR3 is TGTGCCACGTCGAGGGGGCCCACTGAAGCTTTCTTT.

This clonotype was counted many times. This sequence joins TRBV12-3 or TRBV12-4 and TRBJ2-7; no firm D call. Trimming took off 2 bases at V and 5 bases at J, with 13 bases between the two ends. The CDR3 contains 14 residues. DNA of the CDR3: TGTGCCAGCAGTTTAAGAATTCAGAATCACGAGCAGTACTTC. Protein sequence: CASSLRIQNHEQYF.

Only a few counts were recorded for this clonotype. The rearrangement links TRBV24-1 to TRBJ2-1, with a possible D match to TRBD2 (6 bases). V was cut by 5 bases and J by 5 bases, with 15 bases left in between. The CDR3 extends over 15 amino acids. Germline lookup yields CDR1 KGHDR and CDR2 SFDVKD. The CDR3 loop reads CATSARGGGNNEQFF. CDR3 coding DNA: TGTGCCACCAGTGCGAGGGGAGGCGGTAACAATGAGCAGTTCTTC.

This clonotype was seen at least ten times. V and J are TRBV12-3 or TRBV12-4 and TRBJ2-5, with TRBD2 identical over 8 bases. Trimming at V came to 5 bases and at J to 5 bases, leaving 13 bases not matched to a gene. This CDR3 has 16 residues. CDR3 region: CASSAASGGSGETQYF. The CDR3 DNA reads TGTGCCAGCAGTGCAGCGAGCGGGGGATCTGGGGAGACCCAGTACTTC.

This clonotype was counted at least ten times. The rearrangement uses TRBV20-1 and TRBJ2-5, with 8 bases that match TRBD2. This CDR3 has 12 amino acids. Germline V gene sequence: CDR1 DFQATT, CDR2 SNEGSKA (reference sequence). The ends lost 5 bases at V and 4 bases at J; junction bases unmatched: 3. The CDR3 sequence is CSAPGLAETQYF. In DNA, the CDR3 is TGCAGTGCTCCTGGACTAGCAGAGACCCAGTACTTC.

This clonotype was seen many times. The chain carries TRBV6-5 and TRBJ1-5; 9 bases map to TRBD1. Germline V CDR1 and CDR2: MNHEY, SVGAGI. The CDR3 runs 15 residues. V lost 10 bases to trimming and J lost 3 bases; unmatched junction nucleotides: 10. CDR3: CATIQTGGNNQPQHF. The CDR3 DNA follows: TGTGCCACCATACAGACAGGGGGGAACAATCAGCCCCAGCATTTT.

V usage is TRBV30 and J usage is TRBJ1-3; D is ambiguous. The CDR3 covers 19 residues. Germline V gene sequence: CDR1 GTSNPN, CDR2 SVGIG (reference sequence). V lost 0 bases and J 0 bases, leaving 21 bases between the germline ends. The CDR3 sequence: CAWSVDYSPPPVSGNTIYF. The CDR3 nucleotides are TGTGCCTGGAGTGTGGATTACTCGCCTCCTCCCGTCTCTGGAAACACCATATATTTT.

This clonotype was detected many times. The chain recombines TRBV19 with TRBJ2-2, with D perhaps TRBD2 (5 bases). The CDR3 consists of 15 residues. V was pared by 5 bases and J by 4 bases, with 14 bases between. Germline V lookup: CDR1 LNHDA, CDR2 SQIVND (reference sequence). As DNA, the CDR3 is TGTGCCAGTAGTCACCTACGGGGTCCCACCGGGGAGCTGTTTTTT. This encodes CASSHLRGPTGELFF.

Of note for this clonotype: It may be a read error: a sequence one base away is much more abundant. This sequence joins TRBV20-1 and TRBJ2-7; TRBD2 agrees at 12 bases. Germline V gene data show CDR1 as DFQATT and CDR2 as SNEGSKA (reference sequence). The CDR3 consists of 14 residues. The CDR3 is CSALSGTSGYELYF. The CDR3 DNA reads TGCAGTGCCCTGTCCGGGACTAGCGGGTACGAGCTGTACTTC.

This clonotype came up once. A read error is possible here, since a much larger clone lies one base away. The conserved phenylalanine or tryptophan is not found at the CDR3 terminus, so this likely reflects a read error. The rearrangement joins TRBV3-1 to TRBJ1-5, with D unresolved. V gave up 0 bases and J gave up 6 bases, with 6 bases separating them. The germline V gene has CDR1 LGHDT and CDR2 YNNKEL (reference sequence). There are 13 residues in the CDR3. CDR3 amino acids: CASSQDVSQPQHL. In nucleotides, the CDR3 is TGTGCCAGCAGCCAAGATGTTAGTCAGCCCCAGCATTTG.

This clonotype has a handful of counts. The gene calls are TRBV4-1 and TRBJ1-5; 10 bases align to TRBD1. The CDR3 loop spans 16 amino acids. Germline CDR1 and CDR2: MGHRA and YSYEKL. Losses at the gene ends were 4 bases for V and 7 bases for J; bases not matched to a gene: 10. The CDR3 DNA follows: TGCGCCAGCAGCCGGTCGCCGGACAGGGGGTTGCAGCCCCAGCATTTT. This encodes CASSRSPDRGLQPQHF.

The chain links TRBV20-1 to TRBJ2-4; D might be TRBD2 (5 bases). Germline V gene lookup returns CDR1 DFQATT and CDR2 SNEGSKA (reference sequence). Trimming left V 7 bases short and J 8 bases short, with 27 bases between. The CDR3 length is 16 residues. The CDR3 spells CSVGGVVGEPADIQYF. The CDR3 coding sequence is TGCAGTGTTGGTGGGGTTGTGGGAGAGCCGGCGGACATTCAGTACTTC.

This clonotype was recorded at least ten times. The chain employs TRBV5-1 and TRBJ2-6, with D perhaps matching TRBD1 (5 bases). V was cut by 0 bases and J by 0 bases, with 7 bases left in between. Germline CDR1 and CDR2: SGHRS and YFSETQ. CDR3 length: 16 amino acids. The CDR3 DNA is TGCGCCAGCAGCTTGGGACAGATCTCTGGGGCCAACGTCCTGACTTTC. Residues: CASSLGQISGANVLTF.